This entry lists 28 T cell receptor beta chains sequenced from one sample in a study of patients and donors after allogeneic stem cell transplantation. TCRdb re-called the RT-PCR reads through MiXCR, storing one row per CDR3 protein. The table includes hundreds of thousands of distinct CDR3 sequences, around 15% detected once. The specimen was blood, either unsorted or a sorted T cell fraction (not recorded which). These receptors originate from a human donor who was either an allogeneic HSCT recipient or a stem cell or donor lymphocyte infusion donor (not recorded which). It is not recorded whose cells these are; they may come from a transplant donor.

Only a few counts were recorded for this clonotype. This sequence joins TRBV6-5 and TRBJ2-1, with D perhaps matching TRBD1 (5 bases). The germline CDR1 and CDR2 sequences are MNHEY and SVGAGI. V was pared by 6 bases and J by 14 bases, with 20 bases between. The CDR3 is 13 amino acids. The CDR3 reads CASSSSGGRVKFF. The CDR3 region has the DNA TGTGCCAGCAGCTCCTCGGGTGGCAGGGTGAAGTTCTTC.

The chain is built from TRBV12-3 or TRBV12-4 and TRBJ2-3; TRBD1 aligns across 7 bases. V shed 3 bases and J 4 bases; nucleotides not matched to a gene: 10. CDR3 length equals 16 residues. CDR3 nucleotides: TGTGCCAGCAGTTTTACCAGACAGGGACGACCAGATACGCAGTATTTT. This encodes CASSFTRQGRPDTQYF.

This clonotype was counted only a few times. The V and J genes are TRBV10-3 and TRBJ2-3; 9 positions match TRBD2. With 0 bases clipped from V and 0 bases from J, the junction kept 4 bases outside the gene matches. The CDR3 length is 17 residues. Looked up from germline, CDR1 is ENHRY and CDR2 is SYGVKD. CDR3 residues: CAISESGGRASTDTQYF. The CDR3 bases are TGTGCCATCAGTGAGTCCGGCGGGAGGGCTAGCACAGATACGCAGTATTTT.

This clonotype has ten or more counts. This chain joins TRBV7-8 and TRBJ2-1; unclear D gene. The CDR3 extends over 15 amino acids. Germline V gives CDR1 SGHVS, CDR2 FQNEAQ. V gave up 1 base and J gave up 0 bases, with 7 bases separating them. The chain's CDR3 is CASSLERFSYNEQFF. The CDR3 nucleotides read TGTGCCAGCAGCTTAGAACGGTTCTCCTACAATGAGCAGTTCTTC.

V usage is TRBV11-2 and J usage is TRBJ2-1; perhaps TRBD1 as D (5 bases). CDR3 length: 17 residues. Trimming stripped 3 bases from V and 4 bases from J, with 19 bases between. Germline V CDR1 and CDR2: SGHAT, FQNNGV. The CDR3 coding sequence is TGTGCCAGCAGCTTCCTACATGTGGGGCTAACTTACAATGAGCAGTTCTTC. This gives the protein CASSFLHVGLTYNEQFF.

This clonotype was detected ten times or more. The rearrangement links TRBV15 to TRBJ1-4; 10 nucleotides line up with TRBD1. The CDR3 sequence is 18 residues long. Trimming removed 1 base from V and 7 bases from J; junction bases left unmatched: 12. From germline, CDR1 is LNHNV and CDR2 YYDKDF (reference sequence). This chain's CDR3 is CATSRGPPDRGRVEKLFF. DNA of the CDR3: TGTGCCACCAGCAGAGGCCCTCCCGACAGGGGGCGAGTTGAAAAACTGTTTTTT.

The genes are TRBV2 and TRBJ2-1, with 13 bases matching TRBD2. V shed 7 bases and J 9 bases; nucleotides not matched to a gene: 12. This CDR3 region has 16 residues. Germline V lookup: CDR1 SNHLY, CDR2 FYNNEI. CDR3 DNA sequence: TGTGCCAGCACTCAACTAGCGGGAGGGCCGGTCACTGAGCAGTTCTTC. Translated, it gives CASTQLAGGPVTEQFF.

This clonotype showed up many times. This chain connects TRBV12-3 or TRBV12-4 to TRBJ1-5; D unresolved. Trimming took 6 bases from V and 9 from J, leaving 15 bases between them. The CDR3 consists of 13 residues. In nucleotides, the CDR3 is TGTGCCAGCAGGCCTTCTCCTGGACGGCCCCAGCATTTT. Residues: CASRPSPGRPQHF.

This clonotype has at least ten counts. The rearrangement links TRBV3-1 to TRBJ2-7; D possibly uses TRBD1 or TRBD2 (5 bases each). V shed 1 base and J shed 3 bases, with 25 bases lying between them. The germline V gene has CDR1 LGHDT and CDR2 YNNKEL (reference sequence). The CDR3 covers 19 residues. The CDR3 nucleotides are TGTGCCAGCAGCCAAGGCAAGGGGTCAGACCAAGAGGGACGCTACGAGCAGTACTTC. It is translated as CASSQGKGSDQEGRYEQYF.

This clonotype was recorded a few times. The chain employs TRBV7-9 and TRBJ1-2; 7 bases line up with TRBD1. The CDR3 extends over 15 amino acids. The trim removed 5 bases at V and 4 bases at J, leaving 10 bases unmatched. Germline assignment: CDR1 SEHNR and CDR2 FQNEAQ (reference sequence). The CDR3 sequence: CASSRKGGGGYGYTF. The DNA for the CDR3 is TGTGCCAGCAGCCGAAAAGGGGGCGGAGGCTATGGCTACACCTTC.

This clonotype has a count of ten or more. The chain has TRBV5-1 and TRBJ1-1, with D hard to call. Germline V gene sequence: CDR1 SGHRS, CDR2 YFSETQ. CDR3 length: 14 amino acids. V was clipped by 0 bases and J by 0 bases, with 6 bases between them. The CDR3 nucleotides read TGCGCCAGCAGCTTGGCACTGATGAACACTGAAGCTTTCTTT. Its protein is CASSLALMNTEAFF.

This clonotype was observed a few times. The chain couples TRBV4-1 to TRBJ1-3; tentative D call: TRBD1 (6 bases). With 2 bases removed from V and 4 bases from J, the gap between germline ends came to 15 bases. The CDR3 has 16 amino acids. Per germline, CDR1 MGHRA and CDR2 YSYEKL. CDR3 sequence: CASSQTGQGIGNTIYF. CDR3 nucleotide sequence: TGCGCCAGCAGCCAAACGGGGCAGGGGATCGGAAACACCATATATTTT.

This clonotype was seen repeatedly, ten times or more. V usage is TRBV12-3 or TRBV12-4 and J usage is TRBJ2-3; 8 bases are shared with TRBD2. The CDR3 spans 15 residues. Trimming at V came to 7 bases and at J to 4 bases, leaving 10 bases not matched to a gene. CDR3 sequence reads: CASKRGRSGPDTQYF. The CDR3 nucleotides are TGTGCCAGCAAGCGGGGGCGTTCGGGCCCAGATACGCAGTATTTT.

The CDR3 loop reads CASRGGAPYEQYF. The CDR3 DNA reads TGTGCCAGCAGGGGGGGCGCCCCCTACGAGCAGTACTTC. V gene TRBV21-1 combines with J gene TRBJ2-7; the DNA was not compared with TRBD1, the D call given in the table. TRBV21-1 is assigned pseudogene status. The CDR3 extends over 13 amino acids.

CDR3 residues: CSASGQGAWQPQHF. CDR3 bases: TGCAGTGCTAGCGGCCAGGGGGCTTGGCAGCCCCAGCATTTT. V usage is TRBV20-1 and J usage is TRBJ1-5, with 8 bases lining up with TRBD1. The CDR3 sequence is 14 residues long. Trimming cost V 3 bases and J 7 bases; bases outside gene matches: 8. Germline-derived CDR1 and CDR2 are DFQATT and SNEGSKA (reference sequence).

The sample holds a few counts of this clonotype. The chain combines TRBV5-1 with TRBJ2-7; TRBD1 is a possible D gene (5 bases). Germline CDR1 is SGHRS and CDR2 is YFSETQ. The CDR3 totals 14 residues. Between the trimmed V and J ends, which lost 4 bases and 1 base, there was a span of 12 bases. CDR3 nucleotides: TGCGCCAGCAGCCGGACAAGGAGTTCCTACGAGCAGTACTTC. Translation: CASSRTRSSYEQYF.

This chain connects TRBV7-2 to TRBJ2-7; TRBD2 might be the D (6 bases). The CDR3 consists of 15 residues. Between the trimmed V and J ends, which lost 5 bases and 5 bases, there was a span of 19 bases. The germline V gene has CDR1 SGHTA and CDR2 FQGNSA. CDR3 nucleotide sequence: TGTGCCAGCAGCCCAGGGTGGGGGTGGGAGGACGAGCAGTACTTC. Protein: CASSPGWGWEDEQYF.

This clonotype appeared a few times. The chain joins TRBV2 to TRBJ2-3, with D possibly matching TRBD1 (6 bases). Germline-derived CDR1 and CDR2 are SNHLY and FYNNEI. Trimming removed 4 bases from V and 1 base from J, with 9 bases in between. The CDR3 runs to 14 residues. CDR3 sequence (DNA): TGTGCCAGCAGTGGGGGGCTCCGCACAGATACGCAGTATTTT. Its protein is CASSGGLRTDTQYF. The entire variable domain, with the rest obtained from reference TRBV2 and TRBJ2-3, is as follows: EPEVTQTPSHQVTQMGQEVILRCVPISNHLYFYWYRQILGQKVEFLVSFYNNEISEKSEIFDDQFSVERPDGSNFTLKIRSTKLEDSAMYFCASSGGLRTDTQYFGPGTRLTVL.

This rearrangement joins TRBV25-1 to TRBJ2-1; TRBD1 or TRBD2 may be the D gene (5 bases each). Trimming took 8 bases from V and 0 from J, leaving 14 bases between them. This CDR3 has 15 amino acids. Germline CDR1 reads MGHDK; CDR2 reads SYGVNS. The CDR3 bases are TGTGCCAGCTCTAAGGGACCGAGCTCCTACAATGAGCAGTTCTTC. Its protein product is CASSKGPSSYNEQFF.

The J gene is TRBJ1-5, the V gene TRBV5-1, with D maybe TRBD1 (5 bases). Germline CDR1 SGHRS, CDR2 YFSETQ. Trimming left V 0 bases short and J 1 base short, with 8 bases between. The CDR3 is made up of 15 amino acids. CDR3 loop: CASSLGGRSNQPQHF. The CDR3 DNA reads TGCGCCAGCAGCTTGGGGGGACGGAGCAATCAGCCCCAGCATTTT. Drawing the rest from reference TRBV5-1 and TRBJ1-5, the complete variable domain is KAGVTQTPRYLIKTRGQQVTLSCSPISGHRSVSWYQQTPGQGLQFLFEYFSETQRNKGNFPGRFSGRQFSNSRSEMNVSTLELGDSALYLCASSLGGRSNQPQHFGDGTRLSIL.

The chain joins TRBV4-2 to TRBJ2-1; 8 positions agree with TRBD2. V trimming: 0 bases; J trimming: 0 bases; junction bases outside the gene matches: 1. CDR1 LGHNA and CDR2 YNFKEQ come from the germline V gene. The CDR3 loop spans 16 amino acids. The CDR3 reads CASSQEGTSSYNEQFF. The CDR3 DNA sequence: TGTGCCAGCAGCCAAGAGGGGACTAGCTCCTACAATGAGCAGTTCTTC.

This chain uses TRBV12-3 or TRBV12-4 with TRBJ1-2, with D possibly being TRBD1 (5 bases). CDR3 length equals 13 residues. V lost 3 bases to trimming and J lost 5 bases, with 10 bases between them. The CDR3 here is CASSFSGKYGYTF. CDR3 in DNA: TGTGCCAGCAGTTTCTCAGGGAAGTATGGCTACACCTTC.

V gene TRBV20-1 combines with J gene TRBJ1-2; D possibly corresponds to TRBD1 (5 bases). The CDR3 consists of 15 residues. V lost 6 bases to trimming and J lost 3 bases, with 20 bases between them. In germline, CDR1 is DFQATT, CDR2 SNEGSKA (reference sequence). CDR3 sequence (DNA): TGCAGTGCCTCCCACCCCAGGGAAAGTGACTATGGCTACACCTTC. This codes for CSASHPRESDYGYTF.

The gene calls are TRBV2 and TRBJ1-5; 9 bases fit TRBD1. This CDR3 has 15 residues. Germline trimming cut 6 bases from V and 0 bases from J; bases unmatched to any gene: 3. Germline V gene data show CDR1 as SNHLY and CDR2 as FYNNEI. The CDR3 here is CASRVQGASNQPQHF. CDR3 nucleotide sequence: TGTGCCAGCAGGGTACAGGGGGCTAGCAATCAGCCCCAGCATTTT.

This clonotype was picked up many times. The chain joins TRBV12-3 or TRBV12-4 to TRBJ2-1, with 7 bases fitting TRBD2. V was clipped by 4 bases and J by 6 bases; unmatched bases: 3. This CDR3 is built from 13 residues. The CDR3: CASSSPGGNEQFF. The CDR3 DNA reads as TGTGCCAGCAGTTCCCCGGGGGGCAATGAGCAGTTCTTC.

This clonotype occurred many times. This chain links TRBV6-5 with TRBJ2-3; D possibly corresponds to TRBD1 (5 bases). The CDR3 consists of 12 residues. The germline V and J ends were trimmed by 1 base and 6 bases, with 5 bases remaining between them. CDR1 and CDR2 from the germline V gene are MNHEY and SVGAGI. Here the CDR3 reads CASSYWGDTQYF. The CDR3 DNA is TGTGCCAGCAGTTACTGGGGCGATACGCAGTATTTT.

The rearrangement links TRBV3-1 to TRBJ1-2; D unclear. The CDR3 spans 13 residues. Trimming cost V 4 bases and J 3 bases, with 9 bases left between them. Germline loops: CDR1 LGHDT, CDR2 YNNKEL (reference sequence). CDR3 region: CASSLLLDYGYTF. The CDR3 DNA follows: TGTGCCAGCAGCCTCCTTTTGGACTATGGCTACACCTTC. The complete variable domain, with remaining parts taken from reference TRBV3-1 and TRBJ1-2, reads DTAVSQTPKYLVTQMGNDKSIKCEQNLGHDTMYWYKQDSKKFLKIMFSYNNKELIINETVPNRFSPKSPDKAHLNLHINSLELGDSAVYFCASSLLLDYGYTFGSGTRLTVV.

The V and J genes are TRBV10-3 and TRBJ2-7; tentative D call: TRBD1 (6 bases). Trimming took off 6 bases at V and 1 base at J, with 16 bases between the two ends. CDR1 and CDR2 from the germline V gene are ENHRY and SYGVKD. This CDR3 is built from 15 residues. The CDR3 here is CAISPGQRGSYEQYF. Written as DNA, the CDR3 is TGTGCCATCAGCCCGGGACAAAGGGGATCCTACGAGCAGTACTTC.